This T cell receptor beta chain was captured in a study of shared clonotypes between healthy human individuals. Study results and caveats: Generation probabilities were higher for clonotypes shared across all four sorted-subset donors than for unshared ones.

In the authors' workflow: Junction-only sequences without quality scores were provided by ImmunoSEQ, so filtering was different. Assay: immunoSEQ multiplex PCR; the TCRdb copy retains only in-frame clones and omits some. V, J and clone size were drawn from that table, and D and trimming were deduced from the DNA. The sample holds some 2,500,000 clones, over 85% seen once. Subsets obtained from CD4+ cells comprised CD45RA+ naive and CD45RA-negative memory cells. Germline V CDR1 and CDR2: MNHEY, SVGAGI. V was pared by 9 bases and J by 8 bases, with 14 bases of the junction left unmatched. CDR3 size: 14 residues. This clone was detected once. Its antigen remains unknown.

The chain carries TRBV6-5 and TRBJ1-2, with TRBD1 matching over 8 bases. Input material: naive CD4+ T cells from PBMCs. Regarding subset: CD45RA+ positively selected. This TCR derives from a man between 18 and 29 years old in good health. Some clones in this sample may be carry-over from other donors' samples. DNA of the CDR3: TGTGCCAGTCTCTCCCCCGGACAGGGAGGAGGCTACACCTTC. Protein: CASLSPGQGGGYTF.